This entry lists 16 T cell receptor beta chains sequenced from one sample in a study of blood T cell repertoires in COVID-19. TCRdb keeps only in-frame clones here, not all; method: immunoSEQ multiplex PCR. The data show about 150,000 clones, approximately 86% seen once. The sequenced material came from peripheral blood. These receptor sequences come from a man aged 80 or over with COVID-19, enrolled during active disease.

The chain employs TRBV6-2 or TRBV6-3 and TRBJ2-3, with 8 nucleotides matching TRBD1. The CDR3 contains 17 residues. With 0 bases clipped from V and 6 bases from J, the junction kept 11 bases outside the gene matches. Germline V gene lookup returns CDR1 MNHEY and CDR2 SVGEGT. CDR3 in amino acids: CASSYSVPDRGRDTQYF. The CDR3 DNA reads TGTGCCAGCAGTTACTCGGTCCCTGACAGGGGTAGGGATACGCAGTATTTT.

The chain recombines TRBV28 with TRBJ1-1, with D tentatively TRBD1 (5 bases). Germline assignment: CDR1 MDHEN and CDR2 SYDVKM. The CDR3 is 13 residues long. V lost 10 bases to trimming and J lost 4 bases, with 16 bases between them. The CDR3 nucleotides read TGTGCCACCCAGGCCCCGGGGGGCACTGAAGCTTTCTTT. Its translation is CATQAPGGTEAFF. Based on the CDR3 plus reference TRBV28 and TRBJ1-1, the full variable domain is DVKVTQSSRYLVKRTGEKVFLECVQDMDHENMFWYRQDPGLGLRLIYFSYDVKMKEKGDIPEGYSVSREKKERFSLILESASTNQTSMYLCATQAPGGTEAFFGQGTRLTVV.

This chain links TRBV2 with TRBJ2-1, with 9 bases that match TRBD1. V dropped 4 bases and J dropped 9; count of bases not matched to a gene: 7. Germline V gene lookup returns CDR1 SNHLY and CDR2 FYNNEI. The CDR3 totals 14 residues. CDR3 sequence (DNA): TGTGCCAGCAGTGGACAGGGGGGTGAGACTGAGCAGTTCTTC. This sequence encodes CASSGQGGETEQFF.

The chain has TRBV5-1 and TRBJ1-3; D not certain. This CDR3 has 15 amino acids. Trimming cost V 5 bases and J 0 bases, with 12 bases left between them. Per the germline V gene, CDR1 is SGHRS and CDR2 is YFSETQ. CDR3 sequence (DNA): TGCGCCAGCAGGCAAACAGAGAGCTCTGGAAACACCATATATTTT. Protein sequence: CASRQTESSGNTIYF.

The chain uses TRBV2 and TRBJ1-1, with D perhaps matching TRBD1 (6 bases). Per germline, CDR1 SNHLY and CDR2 FYNNEI. The V and J ends lost 5 bases and 8 bases respectively, with 18 bases between them. The CDR3 runs to 14 residues. The CDR3 loop is CASSPSGTPHEAFF. In DNA form, the CDR3 reads TGTGCCAGCAGTCCCTCCGGGACACCTCACGAAGCTTTCTTT.

The CDR3 DNA reads TGTGCCAGCAGCTTTACCTGGACTAGCGGGGGTTTGTCCTACGAGCAGTACTTC. Amino acids: CASSFTWTSGGLSYEQYF. The chain couples TRBV11-2 to TRBJ2-7, with 13 bases lining up with TRBD2. Germline CDR1 reads SGHAT; CDR2 reads FQNNGV. The length of the CDR3 is 18 residues. The J segment lost 1 base and the V segment lost 3 bases, leaving 9 bases of the junction unmatched.

This clone has a single count. V and J are TRBV6-5 and TRBJ1-5; 8 bases line up with TRBD1. The V gene end was trimmed by 5 bases and the J gene end by 3 bases; junction bases not matched to a gene: 6. This CDR3 is 15 amino acids long. The germline CDR1 and CDR2 sequences are MNHEY and SVGAGI. CDR3 loop: CASSKLTGANQPQHF. The CDR3 nucleotides are TGTGCCAGCAGTAAACTGACAGGGGCCAATCAGCCCCAGCATTTT.

This chain connects TRBV18 to TRBJ1-6; D remains ambiguous. CDR1 and CDR2 from the germline V gene are KGHSH and LQKENI. CDR3 size: 15 residues. Trimming removed 3 bases at V and 6 bases at J, with 12 bases between. CDR3 nucleotide sequence: TGTGCCAGCTCACCTTTCGGGAACGGTAATTCACCCCTCCACTTT. This sequence encodes CASSPFGNGNSPLHF. Drawing the rest from reference TRBV18 and TRBJ1-6, the complete variable domain is NAGVMQNPRHLVRRRGQEARLRCSPMKGHSHVYWYRQLPEEGLKFMVYLQKENIIDESGMPKERFSAEFPKEGPSILRIQQVVRGDSAAYFCASSPFGNGNSPLHFGNGTRLTVT.

The CDR3: CASRDREDYGYTF. The CDR3 region has the DNA TGTGCCAGTAGAGACAGGGAAGACTATGGCTACACCTTC. The chain has TRBV19 and TRBJ1-2, with 7 bases fitting TRBD1. Germline lookup yields CDR1 LNHDA and CDR2 SQIVND (reference sequence). Trimming at V came to 6 bases and at J to 3 bases, leaving 4 bases not matched to a gene. CDR3 length equals 13 residues.

The chain uses TRBV2 and TRBJ1-2; weak D call: TRBD1 (5 bases). The CDR3 sequence is 15 residues long. With 7 bases removed from V and 0 bases from J, the gap between germline ends came to 15 bases. Germline CDR1 is SNHLY and CDR2 is FYNNEI. The CDR3 nucleotides read TGTGCCAGCAACCGGGGGGGTATCTCTAACTATGGCTACACCTTC. Translating gives CASNRGGISNYGYTF.

The V gene is TRBV20-1, the J gene TRBJ1-3, with D hard to call. Trimming removed 3 bases at V and 2 bases at J, with 14 bases between. Looked up from germline, CDR1 is DFQATT and CDR2 is SNEGSKA (reference sequence). There are 15 residues in the CDR3. The CDR3 DNA reads as TGCAGTGCTAGTGACTCCGGGTCTCCTGGAAACACCATATATTTT. Its translation is CSASDSGSPGNTIYF.

This chain connects TRBV9 to TRBJ2-7; 7 positions agree with TRBD1. V was pared by 4 bases and J by 3 bases, with 10 bases of the junction left unmatched. CDR3 length: 15 amino acids. Germline loops: CDR1 SGDLS, CDR2 YYNGEE. The CDR3 region is CASSSSGQNLYEQYF. CDR3 DNA: TGTGCCAGCAGCTCGTCGGGACAGAACCTCTACGAGCAGTACTTC.

V gene TRBV15 combines with J gene TRBJ1-1; TRBD1 agrees at 10 bases. The junction had 6 bases not matched to a gene; V was cut back by 8 bases and J by 3 bases. The CDR3 length is 14 residues. Germline assignment: CDR1 LNHNV and CDR2 YYDKDF (reference sequence). As DNA, the CDR3 is TGTGCCACCCGACAGGGGGCGGAGGACACTGAAGCTTTCTTT. Translated, it gives CATRQGAEDTEAFF.

The V call is TRBV28, the J call TRBJ2-5; D is ambiguous. This CDR3 is 12 amino acids long. The germline CDR1 and CDR2 sequences are MDHEN and SYDVKM. The V and J ends lost 2 bases and 4 bases respectively, with 5 bases between them. CDR3 in DNA: TGTGCCAGCAGTTTAAACAGAGAGACCCAGTACTTC. Residues: CASSLNRETQYF.

About this clone itself: The sample carries other DNA sequences with the same CDR3. The rearrangement joins TRBV18 to TRBJ1-1; 7 bases agree with TRBD1. This CDR3 has 14 amino acids. The J segment lost 1 base and the V segment lost 6 bases, leaving 5 bases of the junction unmatched. Germline V CDR1 and CDR2: KGHSH, LQKENI. The CDR3 reads CASSPRTGNTEAFF. CDR3 nucleotide sequence: TGTGCCAGCTCCCCTAGGACAGGGAACACTGAAGCTTTCTTT.

This chain joins TRBV5-4 and TRBJ2-5, with 11 bases lining up with TRBD2. This CDR3 contains 15 residues. From germline, CDR1 is SGHNT and CDR2 YYREEE (reference sequence). J lost 5 bases, V lost 6 bases, and 9 bases had no gene match. CDR3 DNA: TGTGCCAGCACCCCAGGGACTAGCGGTCGGGAGACCCAGTACTTC. Residues: CASTPGTSGRETQYF.